This entry lists 17 T cell receptor beta chains sequenced from one sample in a study of OX40 agonist ivuxolimab in advanced cancers. The protocol was immunoSEQ multiplex PCR, while the TCRdb copy is restricted to in-frame clones and leaves out a portion. The repertoire includes about 100,000 clones, 94% of them detected once, and around 0.18% sits in the top ten. Sequences were derived from CD4+ or CD8+ T cells sorted from blood, sampled in a trial of the OX40 agonist ivuxolimab. Every receptor here comes from an adult with an advanced solid tumor such as melanoma, head and neck, liver or kidney cancer.

The chain joins TRBV19 to TRBJ1-2; possible D gene TRBD1, 5 bases. This CDR3 region has 14 residues. Per germline, CDR1 LNHDA and CDR2 SQIVND (reference sequence). V lost 2 bases and J 2 bases, leaving 9 bases between the germline ends. The CDR3 loop reads CASSIWGSNYGYTF. The DNA of the CDR3 is TGTGCCAGTAGTATATGGGGGTCGAACTATGGCTACACCTTC.

J is TRBJ2-5 and V is TRBV7-2, with 7 bases lining up with TRBD1. Germline trimming cut 3 bases from V and 0 bases from J; bases unmatched to any gene: 4. The germline CDR1 and CDR2 sequences are SGHTA and FQGNSA. The CDR3 loop spans 15 amino acids. CDR3 coding DNA: TGTGCCAGCAGCTTGGGCGACAGGGACCAAGAGACCCAGTACTTC. Residues: CASSLGDRDQETQYF.

The V gene is TRBV7-9, the J gene TRBJ2-5; 11 bases fit TRBD1. The J segment lost 4 bases and the V segment lost 5 bases, leaving 9 bases of the junction unmatched. The CDR3 length is 16 residues. Germline V gives CDR1 SEHNR, CDR2 FQNEAQ (reference sequence). The CDR3 DNA reads as TGTGCCAGCAGCCTCCGGACAGGGGGCTTGAGAGAGACCCAGTACTTC. Its translation is CASSLRTGGLRETQYF.

This chain uses TRBV7-9 with TRBJ2-7; 7 bases match TRBD2. Germline V gene sequence: CDR1 SEHNR, CDR2 FQNEAQ (reference sequence). Trimming took 3 bases from V and 6 from J; bases not matched to a gene: 5. The CDR3 runs to 13 residues. For the CDR3, the DNA is TGTGCCAGCAGCTTCCGGGGGGTATCCGAGCAGTACTTC. This translates into CASSFRGVSEQYF.

This chain links TRBV6-5 with TRBJ1-4; D gene uncertain. CDR1 and CDR2 from the germline V gene are MNHEY and SVGAGI. This CDR3 region has 13 residues. V lost 2 bases and J lost 9, with 10 bases in between. The DNA for the CDR3 is TGTGCCAGCAGTTACGGGCGTCTGAAAAAACTGTTTTTT. Translated: CASSYGRLKKLFF.

With regard to this clone: The identical CDR3 is also encoded by other nucleotide sequences in the sample. This chain links TRBV7-2 with TRBJ1-5; TRBD1 agrees at 9 bases. Germline V gives CDR1 SGHTA, CDR2 FQGNSA. The trim removed 6 bases at V and 5 bases at J, leaving 2 bases unmatched. The CDR3 totals 13 residues. CDR3: CASSRQGDQPQHF. The CDR3 bases are TGTGCCAGCAGTCGACAGGGGGATCAGCCCCAGCATTTT.

Written as DNA, the CDR3 is TGTGCCAGCAGCCTTCAGGCAGGAAGAGGCACCGGGGAGCTGTTTTTT. Amino acid sequence: CASSLQAGRGTGELFF. The V call is TRBV4-2, the J call TRBJ2-2; D unresolved. The CDR3 is 16 amino acids. The V end was cut by 4 bases, the J end by 4 bases, with 16 bases between. Germline V CDR1 and CDR2: LGHNA, YNFKEQ.

This chain links TRBV27 with TRBJ2-3, with 7 bases that match TRBD2. Germline V CDR1 and CDR2: MNHEY, SMNVEV (reference sequence). With 3 bases clipped from V and 4 bases from J, the junction kept 7 bases outside the gene matches. The CDR3 contains 15 residues. The CDR3 reads CASSFWGSGADTQYF. The CDR3 nucleotides are TGTGCCAGCAGTTTTTGGGGGAGCGGGGCAGATACGCAGTATTTT.

The rearrangement joins TRBV4-1 to TRBJ1-1, with D perhaps TRBD1 (5 bases). V lost 2 bases to trimming and J lost 2 bases, with 9 bases between them. Germline lookup yields CDR1 MGHRA and CDR2 YSYEKL. The CDR3 consists of 14 residues. CDR3 DNA: TGCGCCAGCAGCCAACAGGGAAGTAACACTGAAGCTTTCTTT. Residues: CASSQQGSNTEAFF.

The CDR3 region is CAIKGPGEGQPQHF. CDR3 bases: TGTGCCATCAAGGGGCCCGGGGAGGGTCAGCCCCAGCATTTT. The V call is TRBV10-3, the J call TRBJ1-5, with D possibly being TRBD1 (5 bases). The CDR3 is made up of 14 amino acids. Germline V gene sequence: CDR1 ENHRY, CDR2 SYGVKD. V lost 7 bases, J lost 6 bases, and 16 bases lay in between.

J is TRBJ2-5 and V is TRBV15; 7 nucleotides match TRBD2. V lost 0 bases to trimming and J lost 4 bases; unmatched junction nucleotides: 8. The CDR3 runs to 16 residues. CDR1 LNHNV and CDR2 YYDKDF come from the germline V gene (reference sequence). CDR3 sequence (DNA): TGTGCCACCAGCAGAGAGGGGCTAGCGGTTATAGAGACCCAGTACTTC. It encodes CATSREGLAVIETQYF.

The V gene is TRBV5-1, the J gene TRBJ2-5, with D unresolved. This CDR3 comprises 17 residues. The germline gives CDR1 SGHRS, CDR2 YFSETQ. V lost 4 bases, J lost 1 base, and 20 bases lay in between. DNA for the CDR3: TGCGCCAGCAGCCCGGGCCCCGCGGACCCAACCCAAGAGACCCAGTACTTC. Protein product: CASSPGPADPTQETQYF.

CDR3: CASSSMAWTGGGYGYTF. The DNA for the CDR3 is TGTGCCAGCAGCTCCATGGCTTGGACAGGGGGAGGATATGGCTACACCTTC. The chain is built from TRBV11-2 and TRBJ1-2; 10 bases map to TRBD1. The germline V gene has CDR1 SGHAT and CDR2 FQNNGV. V lost 4 bases to trimming and J lost 5 bases; unmatched junction nucleotides: 13. This CDR3 contains 17 residues.

The chain recombines TRBV11-3 with TRBJ2-3; 10 bases fit TRBD1. V lost 3 bases and J lost 4; bases outside the gene matches: 4. Germline loops: CDR1 SGHNT, CDR2 YENEEA. The CDR3 covers 15 residues. The CDR3 loop is CASSLGQGSADTQYF. In nucleotides, the CDR3 is TGTGCCAGCAGCTTGGGACAGGGGAGCGCAGATACGCAGTATTTT.

The chain combines TRBV11-3 with TRBJ2-3; D perhaps matches TRBD2 (5 bases). The germline V gene has CDR1 SGHNT and CDR2 YENEEA. This CDR3 contains 16 residues. V shed 4 bases and J shed 0 bases, with 14 bases lying between them. The CDR3: CASSSGGVGSTDTQYF. For the CDR3, the DNA is TGTGCCAGCAGCTCCGGAGGAGTAGGTAGCACAGATACGCAGTATTTT.

The chain recombines TRBV18 with TRBJ2-7; D gene unclear. V lost 4 bases and J 2 bases, leaving 9 bases between the germline ends. Germline CDR1 and CDR2: KGHSH and LQKENI. This CDR3 region has 13 residues. CDR3 coding DNA: TGTGCCAGCTCACGTGAAGTTACCTACGAGCAGTACTTC. Residues: CASSREVTYEQYF.

The V gene is TRBV19, the J gene TRBJ1-1; 7 bases match TRBD1. This CDR3 comprises 15 residues. V shed 7 bases and J 4 bases; nucleotides not matched to a gene: 12. Germline values: CDR1 LNHDA, CDR2 SQIVND (reference sequence). The CDR3 region is CASTQGRGRGTEAFF. The DNA for the CDR3 is TGTGCCAGTACCCAGGGGAGGGGGCGAGGCACTGAAGCTTTCTTT.